These T cell receptor beta chains were read from a single sample in a study of blood T cell repertoires in COVID-19. Data came from immunoSEQ multiplex PCR; TCRdb stores just in-frame clones and leaves some out. Among around 250,000 clones listed, 85% to 90% were seen once. The specimen sequenced was peripheral blood. These receptors were obtained from a middle-aged woman who had recovered from COVID-19. CDR3s leave out the opening cysteine and the closing phenylalanine or tryptophan.

v_call	j_call	cdr3_aa
TRBV12-3/TRBV12-4	TRBJ1-2	ASRVGTTKGYT
TRBV3-1/TRBV3-2	TRBJ1-6	ASSQDSTVPLH
TRBV10-3	TRBJ1-2	AISRGQGANYGYT
TRBV7-2	TRBJ2-1	ASSLPSGGQNNEQF
TRBV28	TRBJ1-1	ASSSGNSPEAF
TRBV12-3/TRBV12-4	TRBJ1-4	ASSLEGWEKLF
TRBV20-1	TRBJ1-1	SASKTVNTEAF
TRBV10-2	TRBJ1-1	ASSDRGYTEAF
TRBV19	TRBJ2-5	ASSPGNQETQY
TRBV11-2	TRBJ2-7	ASSRGGGSYEQY
TRBV30	TRBJ2-1	AWSKDTDEQF
TRBV18	TRBJ1-1	ASRGPNTEAF
TRBV2	TRBJ2-5	ASSDPRASLETQY
TRBV30	TRBJ2-7	AWSVLGRGFSYEQY
TRBV9	TRBJ2-4	ASSSPFGNIQY
TRBV5-1	TRBJ2-7	ASSPPGQAYEQY
TRBV11-3	TRBJ2-1	ASSLVVTSGRSNEQF
TRBV5-4	TRBJ2-4	ASSDRGVNIQY
TRBV19	TRBJ2-1	ASSSRTGGYEQF
TRBV5-1	TRBJ2-5	ASSLGGREETQY
TRBV27	TRBJ1-6	ASGQGAHNSPLH
TRBV5-1	TRBJ2-3	ASSLVGGHGDTQY
TRBV5-4	TRBJ1-5	ASSLQGSQPQH
TRBV5-6	TRBJ2-5	ASSSVGRGAGTQY
TRBV28	TRBJ2-7	ASSPSRVESYEQY
TRBV4-1	TRBJ1-2	ASSQEETGVFYGYT
TRBV2	TRBJ1-3	ASTGQAGNTIY
TRBV27	TRBJ1-2	ASSLSRGQWVLSGYT
TRBV15	TRBJ2-3	ATSRDRQGATDTQY
TRBV27	TRBJ1-1	ASSRQGWSTEAF
TRBV28	TRBJ1-4	ASSSLTGVETLNEKLF
TRBV14	TRBJ2-1	ASRGVRTGGDEQF
TRBV30	TRBJ2-5	AWSTTQGEETQY
TRBV7-9	TRBJ1-2	ASSLGQGNEGYT
TRBV7-9	TRBJ1-2	ASSLDLRQGDYGYT
TRBV11-2	TRBJ2-2	ASSPARGNTGELF
TRBV27	TRBJ2-7	ASSFGGGTYEQY
TRBV7-8	TRBJ1-1	ASSFDRGLEAF
TRBV19	TRBJ2-3	ASMLGWGDSDTQY
TRBV5-1	TRBJ2-5	ASSFGLAGVRETQY
TRBV5-4	TRBJ1-2	ASSLVQANYGYT
TRBV19	TRBJ1-2	ASIPRGGVSYT
TRBV5-1	TRBJ2-2	ASSGGTENTGELF
TRBV4-3	TRBJ2-2	ASSQAPANLDYTGELF
TRBV6-5	TRBJ1-1	ASSYSRQGNTEAF